These T cell receptor beta chains were read from a single sample in a study of cytotoxic CD8 clonotypes in ibrutinib-treated CLL. Profiling relied on immunoSEQ multiplex PCR, and the TCRdb table lists in-frame clones only, not all of them. Of roughly 38,000 clones in the sample, roughly 45% were seen once. The sample in question was PBMCs, obtained before ibrutinib treatment. These receptors originate from a human donor with chronic lymphocytic leukemia. Both conserved end residues are part of each CDR3.

V gene: TRBV19
J gene: TRBJ2-1
CDR3 protein: CASSVSGTGGQGEQFF

V gene: TRBV4-1
J gene: TRBJ2-2
CDR3 protein: CASSPQNTGELFF

V gene: TRBV5-1
J gene: TRBJ1-6
CDR3 protein: CASSLEGSSYNSPLHF

V gene: TRBV5-8
J gene: TRBJ1-2
CDR3 protein: CASSLNREDRFIYGYTF

V gene: TRBV4-2
J gene: TRBJ2-1
CDR3 protein: CASSQERRGKDEQFF

V gene: TRBV18
J gene: TRBJ2-7
CDR3 protein: CASSFEGQGTNEQYF

V gene: TRBV27
J gene: TRBJ2-3
CDR3 protein: CASSSTSGVITDTQYF

V gene: TRBV18
J gene: TRBJ2-6
CDR3 protein: CASSPTGANVLTF

V gene: TRBV28
J gene: TRBJ2-7
CDR3 protein: CASSVGDRVTYEQYF

V gene: TRBV28
J gene: TRBJ2-5
CDR3 protein: CASRDGGRLYQETQYF

V gene: TRBV4-2
J gene: TRBJ2-7
CDR3 protein: CASSQGGTGNYEQYF

V gene: TRBV7-9
J gene: TRBJ2-1
CDR3 protein: CASSLPTAGYDEQFF

V gene: TRBV5-1
J gene: TRBJ1-4
CDR3 protein: CASSLRQGDPEKLFF

V gene: TRBV29-1
J gene: TRBJ1-2
CDR3 protein: CSVDRQGAGYTF

V gene: TRBV11-2
J gene: TRBJ2-3
CDR3 protein: CASSLEGEATDTQYF

V gene: TRBV7-9
J gene: TRBJ2-3
CDR3 protein: CASSLLQGGGTDTQYF

V gene: TRBV19
J gene: TRBJ2-7
CDR3 protein: CASTPDRGGMDEQYF

V gene: TRBV6-1
J gene: TRBJ2-1
CDR3 protein: CASLGWAVGNEQFF

V gene: TRBV7-2
J gene: TRBJ1-5
CDR3 protein: CASSLSRDQPQHF

V gene: TRBV10-3
J gene: TRBJ1-5
CDR3 protein: CAISEGQGNQPQHF

V gene: TRBV6-5
J gene: TRBJ2-7
CDR3 protein: CASSYSLIGQRYEQYF

V gene: TRBV28
J gene: TRBJ2-7
CDR3 protein: CASSLLTEFYEQYF

V gene: TRBV7-3
J gene: TRBJ2-7
CDR3 protein: CASSLNPVSYEQYF

V gene: TRBV29-1
J gene: TRBJ1-2
CDR3 protein: CSVVAGHGYTF

V gene: TRBV19
J gene: TRBJ2-2
CDR3 protein: CASKGTGAQVLAGELFF

V gene: TRBV6-5
J gene: TRBJ2-3
CDR3 protein: CASSYSGGPTDTQYF

V gene: TRBV19
J gene: TRBJ1-2
CDR3 protein: CATEWGGRRSHGYTF

V gene: TRBV7-9
J gene: TRBJ1-2
CDR3 protein: CASSLVHDYGYTF

V gene: TRBV9
J gene: TRBJ1-2
CDR3 protein: CASSTAGQGLIGYTF

V gene: TRBV7-9
J gene: TRBJ1-4
CDR3 protein: CASSPDEGKLFF

V gene: TRBV19
J gene: TRBJ2-1
CDR3 protein: CASSKAGGYNEQFF

V gene: TRBV27
J gene: TRBJ2-1
CDR3 protein: CASSLYKEWVNEQFF

V gene: TRBV6-5
J gene: TRBJ1-5
CDR3 protein: CASSSSGGNQPQHF

V gene: TRBV15
J gene: TRBJ1-1
CDR3 protein: CATSPEEGAWAEAFF

V gene: TRBV7-8
J gene: TRBJ1-3
CDR3 protein: CASSRTLVPSGNTIYF

V gene: TRBV6-5
J gene: TRBJ2-7
CDR3 protein: CASSYRVGYEQYF

V gene: TRBV28
J gene: TRBJ2-7
CDR3 protein: CASRPSGGPSYEQYF

V gene: TRBV28
J gene: TRBJ1-5
CDR3 protein: CASSLGGQGANQPQHF

V gene: TRBV15
J gene: TRBJ2-7
CDR3 protein: CATSRETGDFYEQYF

V gene: TRBV11-3
J gene: TRBJ2-2
CDR3 protein: CASSLRDPGELFF

V gene: TRBV27
J gene: TRBJ2-5
CDR3 protein: CASSSPQMAIETQYF

V gene: TRBV6-6
J gene: TRBJ1-6
CDR3 protein: CASSYRDNSPLHF

V gene: TRBV27
J gene: TRBJ1-2
CDR3 protein: CASSPGVGDYGYTF

V gene: TRBV5-1
J gene: TRBJ2-3
CDR3 protein: CASQEGLAGLPDTQYF

V gene: TRBV19
J gene: TRBJ1-2
CDR3 protein: CASSIDRTHYTF